This T cell receptor (beta chain) emerged from a study of naive and memory T cell subsets. Overall study results and limits: Gini index rose across naive, CM, EM and EMRA in CD4 and CD8.

A word on this clonotype: Its antigen is as yet unknown.

CMV status came from CD4+ T cell IFNgamma after overnight CMV lysate stimulation of fresh PBMCs. Two oligonucleotides, mixed equimolar, formed the beta constant-region primer covering TRBC1 and TRBC2. The ligated cDNA underwent four PCR rounds using SP2 and nested alpha and beta constant-region primers. The cDNA 3' end received a ligated single-stranded oligonucleotide carrying the SP2 primer and a 12-nucleotide UMI. One entry per CDR3 protein, called by TCRdb with MiXCR from the UMI-ligation and nested PCR reads. The sample yields 95,000 to 150,000 distinct CDR3 sequences, 35% to 40% seen once. CDR1 and CDR2 (germline): SGHRS, YFSETQ. The length of the CDR3 is 15 residues. V lost 6 bases, J lost 3 bases, and 10 bases stayed unmatched.

The rearrangement links TRBV5-1 to TRBJ2-3, with 7 bases lining up with TRBD2. Sequencing was carried out using central memory CD4+ T cells from blood. The clonotype comes from a human donor in good health. The CDR3 sequence: CASNSGGRRTDTQYF. CDR3 DNA: TGCGCCAGCAACTCGGGAGGCAGGCGGACAGATACGCAGTATTTT.